This TCR beta chain was documented in a study of T cells in Graves' hyperthyroidism and ophthalmopathy. TCR beta CDR3 region amplification was performed from RNA transcripts. The HTBI primer set served for first-round RT-PCR of the TCR CDR3. TCRdb recomputed calls from the multiplex PCR reads with MiXCR, one row per CDR3 protein. The sample carries some 360,000 distinct CDR3 sequences, 15% to 20% recorded once. In its sample, this clonotype was seen many times. V dropped 5 bases and J dropped 11 bases, with 15 bases sitting between them. The CDR3 covers 12 residues. Germline V gene lookup returns CDR1 MDHEN and CDR2 SYDVKM.

V and J are TRBV28 and TRBJ1-1; TRBD1 might be the D (5 bases). This TCR derives from a woman between 35 and 50 years old with Graves' ophthalmopathy. Sequencing was performed on blood. CDR3 DNA: TGTGCCAGCAGTGAACGGGGGGGAACGGCTTTCTTT. This codes for CASSERGGTAFF.